This section outlines one TCR beta chain sequence together with its context. Its target is not known. The data originate from a study of breast tumors, draining lymph nodes, adjacent tissues. Study conclusions and caveats: Compared with lymph nodes, tumors were less diverse; compared with nontumor tissue, more. Data only fit, rather than demonstrated, lymph node origin of most tumor T cells. Data fit most tumor T cells coming from lymph node, expanding in tumor. Luminal-like breast cancer showed significantly higher tumor–nontumor repertoire similarity than basal-like.

In TCRdb, the multiplex PCR reads were re-called with MiXCR into one record per CDR3 protein. The table lists about 230,000 distinct CDR3 sequences, 32% of them singletons. Axillary draining lymph nodes of breast cancer patients supplied the node samples. The V gene lost 4 bases and the J gene lost 7 bases, with 18 bases spanning the gap. From germline, CDR1 is SGDLS and CDR2 YYNGEE. The CDR3 spans 14 residues. The TCR was taken from a female donor with breast cancer. Some clones in this sample may be carry-over from other donors' samples. Sequenced input: axillary lymph node tissue. The chain employs TRBV9 and TRBJ2-7; TRBD1 is a possible D gene (5 bases). The CDR3 loop reads CASSPSRALNEQYF. In DNA, the CDR3 is TGTGCCAGCAGCCCCAGCAGGGCGCTTAATGAGCAGTACTTC. Using reference TRBV9 and TRBJ2-7 for the parts outside the CDR3, the full variable domain is DSGVTQTPKHLITATGQRVTLRCSPRSGDLSVYWYQQSLDQGLQFLIQYYNGEERAKGNILERFSAQQFPDLHSELNLSSLELGDSALYFCASSPSRALNEQYFGPGTRLTVT.